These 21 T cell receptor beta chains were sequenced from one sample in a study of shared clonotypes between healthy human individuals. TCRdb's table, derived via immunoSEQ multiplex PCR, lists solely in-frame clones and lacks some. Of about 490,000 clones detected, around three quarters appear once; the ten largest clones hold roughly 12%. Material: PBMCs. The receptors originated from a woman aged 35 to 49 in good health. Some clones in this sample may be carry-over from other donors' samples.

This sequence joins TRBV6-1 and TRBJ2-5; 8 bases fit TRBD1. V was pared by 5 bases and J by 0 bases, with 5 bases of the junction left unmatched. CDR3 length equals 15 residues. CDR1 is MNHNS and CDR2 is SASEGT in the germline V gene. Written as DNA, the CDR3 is TGTGCCAGCAGTCAAGGGACAGGACACCAAGAGACCCAGTACTTC. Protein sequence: CASSQGTGHQETQYF.

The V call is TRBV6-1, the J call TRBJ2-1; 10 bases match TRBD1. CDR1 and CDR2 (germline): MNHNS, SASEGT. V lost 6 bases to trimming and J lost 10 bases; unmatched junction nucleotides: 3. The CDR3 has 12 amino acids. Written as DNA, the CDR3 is TGTGCCAGCAGGACGGGACAGGGGGAGCAGTTCTTC. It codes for CASRTGQGEQFF.

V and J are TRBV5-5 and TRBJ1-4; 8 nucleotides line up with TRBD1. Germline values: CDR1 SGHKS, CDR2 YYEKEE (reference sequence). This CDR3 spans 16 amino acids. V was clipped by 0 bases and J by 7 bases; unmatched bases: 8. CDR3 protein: CASSLAVWTGTEKLFF. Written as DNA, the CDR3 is TGTGCCAGCAGCTTGGCGGTCTGGACAGGGACTGAAAAACTGTTTTTT.

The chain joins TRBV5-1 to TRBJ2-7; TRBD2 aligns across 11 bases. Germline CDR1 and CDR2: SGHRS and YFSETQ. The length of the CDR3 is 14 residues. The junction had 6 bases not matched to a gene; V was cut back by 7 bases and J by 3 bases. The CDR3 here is CASGPTSGSYEQYF. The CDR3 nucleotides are TGCGCCAGCGGACCCACTAGCGGGAGCTACGAGCAGTACTTC.

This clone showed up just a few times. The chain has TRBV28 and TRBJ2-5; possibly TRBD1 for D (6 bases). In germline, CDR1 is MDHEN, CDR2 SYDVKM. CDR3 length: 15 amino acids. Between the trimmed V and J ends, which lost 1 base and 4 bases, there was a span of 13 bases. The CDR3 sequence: CASSLYPWGRETQYF. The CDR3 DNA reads TGTGCCAGCAGTTTATACCCGTGGGGGCGAGAGACCCAGTACTTC.

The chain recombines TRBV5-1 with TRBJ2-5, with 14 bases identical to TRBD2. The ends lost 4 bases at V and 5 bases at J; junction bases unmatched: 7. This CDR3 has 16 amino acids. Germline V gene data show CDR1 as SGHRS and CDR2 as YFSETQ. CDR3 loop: CASSAGLAGAGETQYF. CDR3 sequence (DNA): TGCGCCAGCAGCGCGGGACTAGCGGGAGCGGGTGAGACCCAGTACTTC.

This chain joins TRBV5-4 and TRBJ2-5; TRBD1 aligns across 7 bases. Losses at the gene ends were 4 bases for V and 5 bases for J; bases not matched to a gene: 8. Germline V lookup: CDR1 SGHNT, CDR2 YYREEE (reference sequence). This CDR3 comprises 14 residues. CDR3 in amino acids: CASSATGVGETQYF. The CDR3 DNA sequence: TGTGCCAGCAGCGCCACAGGGGTGGGGGAGACCCAGTACTTC.

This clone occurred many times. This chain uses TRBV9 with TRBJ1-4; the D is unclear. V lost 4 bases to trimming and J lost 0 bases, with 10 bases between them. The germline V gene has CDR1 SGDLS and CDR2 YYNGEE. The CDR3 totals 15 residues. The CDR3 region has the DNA TGTGCCAGCAGCCCACGATCTGCAACTAATGAAAAACTGTTTTTT. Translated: CASSPRSATNEKLFF.

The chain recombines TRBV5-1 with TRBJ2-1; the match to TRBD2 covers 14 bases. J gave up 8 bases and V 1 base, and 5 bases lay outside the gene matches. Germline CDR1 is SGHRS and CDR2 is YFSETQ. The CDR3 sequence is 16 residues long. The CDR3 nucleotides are TGCGCCAGCAGCTTGCCCCGACTAGCGGGAGGGGATGAGCAGTTCTTC. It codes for CASSLPRLAGGDEQFF. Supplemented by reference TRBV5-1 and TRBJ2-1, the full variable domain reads KAGVTQTPRYLIKTRGQQVTLSCSPISGHRSVSWYQQTPGQGLQFLFEYFSETQRNKGNFPGRFSGRQFSNSRSEMNVSTLELGDSALYLCASSLPRLAGGDEQFFGPGTRLTVL.

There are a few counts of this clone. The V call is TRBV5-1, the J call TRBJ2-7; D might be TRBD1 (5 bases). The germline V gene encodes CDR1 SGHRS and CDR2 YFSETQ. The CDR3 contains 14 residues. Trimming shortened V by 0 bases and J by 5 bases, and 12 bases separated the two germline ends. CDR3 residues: CASSLDRPKDEQYF. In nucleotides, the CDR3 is TGCGCCAGCAGCTTGGACAGGCCGAAGGACGAGCAGTACTTC.

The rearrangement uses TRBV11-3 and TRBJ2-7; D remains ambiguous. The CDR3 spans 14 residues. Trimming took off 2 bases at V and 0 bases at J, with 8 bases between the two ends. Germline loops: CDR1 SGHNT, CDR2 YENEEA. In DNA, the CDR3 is TGTGCCAGCAGCTTATCGACGGCCTCCTACGAGCAGTACTTC. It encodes CASSLSTASYEQYF.

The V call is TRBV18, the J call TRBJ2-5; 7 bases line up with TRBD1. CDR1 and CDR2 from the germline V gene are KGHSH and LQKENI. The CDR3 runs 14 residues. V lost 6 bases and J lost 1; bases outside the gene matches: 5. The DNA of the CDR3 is TGTGCCAGCTCCCCAGACAGGGTCCAAGAGACCCAGTACTTC. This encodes CASSPDRVQETQYF.

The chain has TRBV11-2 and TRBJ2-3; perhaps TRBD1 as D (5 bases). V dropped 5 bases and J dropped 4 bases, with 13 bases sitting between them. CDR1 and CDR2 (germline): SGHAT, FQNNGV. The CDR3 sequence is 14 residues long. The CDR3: CASSQGSASDTQYF. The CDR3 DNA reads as TGTGCCAGCAGCCAGGGTTCTGCCTCAGATACGCAGTATTTT.

CDR3 coding DNA: TGTGCCAGCAGCGTAGTTCCGTCCTACGAGCAGTACTTC. Encoded protein: CASSVVPSYEQYF. This chain joins TRBV9 and TRBJ2-7; D call uncertain. Trimming left V 0 bases short and J 1 base short, with 5 bases between. Germline V gene lookup returns CDR1 SGDLS and CDR2 YYNGEE. The CDR3 length is 13 residues.

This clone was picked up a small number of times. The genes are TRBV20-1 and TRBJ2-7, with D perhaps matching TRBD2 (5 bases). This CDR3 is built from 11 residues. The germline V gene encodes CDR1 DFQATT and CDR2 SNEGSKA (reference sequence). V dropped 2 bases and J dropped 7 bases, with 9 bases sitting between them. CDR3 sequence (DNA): TGCAGTGCTAGAATGGACTTAGAGCAGTACTTC. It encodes CSARMDLEQYF.

CDR3 loop: CASSLGNRDTGELFF. In DNA, the CDR3 is TGCGCCAGCAGCTTGGGCAACAGGGACACCGGGGAGCTGTTTTTT. The chain combines TRBV5-1 with TRBJ2-2, with D possibly matching TRBD1 (6 bases). The CDR3 loop spans 15 amino acids. The V end lost 0 bases, the J end lost 3 bases, and 9 bases lay between the germline ends. In germline, CDR1 is SGHRS, CDR2 YFSETQ.

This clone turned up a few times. CDR3 coding DNA: TGTGCCACCAGGTGGGGACAGTCCCAAAAAAGCGGCAATCAGCCCCAGCATTTT. It codes for CATRWGQSQKSGNQPQHF. The rearrangement uses TRBV15 and TRBJ1-5; 7 nucleotides line up with TRBD1. The CDR3 has 18 amino acids. The V gene end was trimmed by 6 bases and the J gene end by 2 bases; junction bases not matched to a gene: 16. Germline V gives CDR1 LNHNV, CDR2 YYDKDF (reference sequence).

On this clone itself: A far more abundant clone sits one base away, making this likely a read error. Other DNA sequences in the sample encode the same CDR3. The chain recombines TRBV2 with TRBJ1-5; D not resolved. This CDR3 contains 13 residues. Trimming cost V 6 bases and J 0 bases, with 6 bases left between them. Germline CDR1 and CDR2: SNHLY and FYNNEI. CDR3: CASRRDSNQPQHF. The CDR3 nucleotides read TGTGCCAGCAGAAGGGATAGCAATCAGCCCCAGCATTTT.

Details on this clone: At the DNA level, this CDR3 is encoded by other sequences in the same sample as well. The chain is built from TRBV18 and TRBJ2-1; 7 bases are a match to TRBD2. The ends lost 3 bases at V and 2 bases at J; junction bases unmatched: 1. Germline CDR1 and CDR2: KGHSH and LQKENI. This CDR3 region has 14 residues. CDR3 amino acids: CASSPSGTYNEQFF. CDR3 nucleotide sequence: TGTGCCAGCTCACCGAGCGGGACCTACAATGAGCAGTTCTTC.

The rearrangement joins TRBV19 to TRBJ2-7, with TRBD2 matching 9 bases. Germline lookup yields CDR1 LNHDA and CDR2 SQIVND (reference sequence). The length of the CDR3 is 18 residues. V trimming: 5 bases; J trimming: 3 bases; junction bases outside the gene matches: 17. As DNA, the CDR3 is TGTGCCAGTAGTCTATCGGGGATTTCGGGACTAGCACTCTACGAGCAGTACTTC. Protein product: CASSLSGISGLALYEQYF.

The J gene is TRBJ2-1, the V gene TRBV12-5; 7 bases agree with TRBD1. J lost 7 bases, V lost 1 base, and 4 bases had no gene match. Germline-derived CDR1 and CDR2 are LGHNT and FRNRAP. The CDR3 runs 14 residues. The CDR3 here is CASGLGQGSNEQFF. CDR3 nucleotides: TGTGCTAGTGGTTTGGGACAGGGTTCTAATGAGCAGTTCTTC.